These T cell receptor beta chains were read from a single sample in a study of blood T cell repertoires in COVID-19. Data came from immunoSEQ multiplex PCR; TCRdb stores just in-frame clones and leaves some out. The sample records over 250,000 clones, more than 85% being singletons. The sample consisted of peripheral blood. These receptors were taken from a person aged 18-29 years with COVID-19, enrolled during active disease. Both conserved end residues are part of each CDR3. A D gene is named only where the DNA matches it firmly. Clone size is not always given. Where it is, it says once, few, many or a class for expanded clones.

j_call | d_call | clone_size | v_call | cdr3_aa | cdr3_nt
TRBJ1-1 | TRBD1 | NA | TRBV25-1 | CASSGQGGTEAFF | TGTGCCAGCAGTGGACAGGGAGGCACTGAAGCTTTCTTT
TRBJ1-5 | TRBD1 | few | TRBV6-2/TRBV6-3 | CASSYSTGAQPQHF | TGTGCCAGCAGTTACTCGACAGGGGCCCAGCCCCAGCATTTT
TRBJ2-7 | NA | NA | TRBV3-1/TRBV3-2 | CASSQVLTGGYEQYF | TGTGCCAGCAGCCAAGTACTGACAGGAGGCTACGAGCAGTACTTC
TRBJ2-7 | NA | NA | TRBV4-1 | CASSQDGGTSYEQYF | TGCGCCAGCAGCCAAGATGGGGGGACCTCCTACGAGCAGTACTTC
TRBJ2-3 | NA | NA | TRBV5-4 | CASSPKERPRTDTQYF | TGTGCCAGCAGCCCCAAGGAGAGGCCGCGCACAGATACGCAGTATTTT
TRBJ2-4 | TRBD1 | NA | TRBV28 | CASSPNDRENIQYF | TGTGCCAGCAGTCCAAACGACAGGGAGAACATTCAGTACTTC
TRBJ2-5 | TRBD2 | NA | TRBV24-1 | CATSDPGTSGQETQYF | TGTGCCACCAGTGATCCTGGGACTAGCGGCCAAGAGACCCAGTACTTC
TRBJ2-1 | NA | NA | TRBV7-8 | CASSLLLPDNEQFF | TGTGCCAGCAGCTTACTACTACCGGACAATGAGCAGTTCTTC
TRBJ2-7 | TRBD1 | NA | TRBV5-1 | CASSLNRGYEQYF | TGCGCCAGCAGCTTGAACAGGGGCTACGAGCAGTACTTC
TRBJ2-1 | NA | NA | TRBV5-4 | CASSLTRSGSDEQFF | TGTGCCAGCAGCTTGACTAGGTCGGGCAGCGATGAGCAGTTCTTC
TRBJ2-2 | NA | NA | TRBV6-5 | CASSSGNPLFGELFF | TGTGCCAGCAGCTCAGGGAATCCTCTGTTCGGGGAGCTGTTTTTT
TRBJ2-7 | NA | NA | TRBV2 | CASSLTGSSYEQYF | TGTGCCAGCAGTCTTACAGGGAGTAGTTACGAGCAGTACTTC
TRBJ2-3 | NA | NA | TRBV5-1 | CASSSERGDTQYF | TGCGCCAGCAGCTCAGAACGGGGAGATACGCAGTATTTT
TRBJ2-1 | TRBD1 | NA | TRBV5-5 | CASSPTGTGGKDYNEQFF | TGTGCCAGCAGCCCAACCGGGACAGGGGGGAAAGATTACAATGAGCAGTTCTTC
TRBJ1-2 | NA | NA | TRBV4-1 | CASSQENRMNYGYTF | TGCGCCAGCAGCCAAGAGAACAGGATGAACTATGGCTACACCTTC
TRBJ2-1 | NA | NA | TRBV28 | CASSLLAGPGNEQFF | TGTGCCAGCAGTTTACTGGCGGGGCCGGGAAATGAGCAGTTCTTC
TRBJ1-1 | NA | NA | TRBV9 | CASSESVNTEAFF | TGTGCCAGCAGCGAGAGTGTGAACACTGAAGCTTTCTTT
TRBJ2-5 | NA | NA | TRBV6-5 | CASIKLGGETQYF | TGTGCCAGCATAAAGTTGGGGGGAGAGACCCAGTACTTC
TRBJ2-5 | NA | NA | TRBV5-4 | CASSSKKQGFVIQETQYF | TGTGCCAGCAGCTCCAAAAAACAGGGTTTTGTAATCCAAGAGACCCAGTACTTC
TRBJ2-7 | TRBD1 | NA | TRBV11-2 | CASSYGQGAAYEQYF | TGTGCCAGCAGCTATGGACAGGGGGCTGCCTACGAGCAGTACTTC
TRBJ2-7 | TRBD1 | few | TRBV2 | CASEGPGGTYEQYF | TGTGCCAGTGAAGGGCCAGGGGGAACCTACGAGCAGTACTTC
TRBJ2-7 | NA | NA | TRBV27 | CASSSPLTYEQYF | TGTGCCAGCAGTTCCCCTCTAACCTACGAGCAGTACTTC
TRBJ2-1 | TRBD2 | NA | TRBV6-5 | CATTPGLGPFNEQFF | TGTGCCACCACCCCGGGACTAGGGCCGTTCAATGAGCAGTTCTTC
TRBJ1-5 | TRBD1 | NA | TRBV19 | CASKTGAWSNQPQHF | TGTGCCTCGAAGACAGGGGCTTGGAGCAATCAGCCCCAGCATTTT
TRBJ2-2 | TRBD2 | NA | TRBV10-3 | CAAQGGLAGGSTGELFF | TGTGCCGCACAGGGGGGACTAGCGGGAGGATCCACCGGGGAGCTGTTTTTT
TRBJ1-1 | NA | few | TRBV27 | CASSLRGSTEAFF | TGTGCCAGCAGTTTAAGGGGTAGCACTGAAGCTTTCTTT
TRBJ2-3 | NA | few | TRBV5-1 | CASKAGSTDTQYF | TGCGCCAGCAAGGCGGGGAGTACAGATACGCAGTATTTT
TRBJ1-3 | NA | NA | TRBV12-3/TRBV12-4 | CAITDIGNTIYF | TGTGCCATAACGGACATTGGAAACACCATATATTTT
TRBJ2-1 | TRBD2 | NA | TRBV2 | CASRRLAAYNEQFF | TGTGCCAGCAGGAGACTAGCGGCTTACAATGAGCAGTTCTTC
TRBJ1-2 | NA | NA | TRBV29-1 | CSVELGGRNGYTF | TGCAGCGTTGAATTGGGAGGGAGGAATGGCTACACCTTC
TRBJ2-1 | NA | few | TRBV11-2 | CASSTSHSVDEQFF | TGTGCCAGCAGCACTAGCCACTCCGTCGATGAGCAGTTCTTC
TRBJ2-1 | NA | NA | TRBV6-2/TRBV6-3 | CASSYSPSADNEQFF | TGTGCCAGCAGTTACTCACCTAGCGCCGACAATGAGCAGTTCTTC
TRBJ1-5 | NA | NA | TRBV6-1 | CASSEFGEAGQPQHF | TGTGCCAGCAGTGAATTCGGGGAGGCTGGTCAGCCCCAGCATTTT
TRBJ2-3 | NA | NA | TRBV24-1 | CATSRSGGTDTQYF | TGTGCCACCAGTCGCTCGGGGGGCACAGATACGCAGTATTTT
TRBJ1-4 | NA | NA | TRBV9 | CASSVEGATNEKLFF | TGTGCCAGCAGCGTTGAGGGTGCAACTAATGAAAAACTGTTTTTT
TRBJ1-2 | NA | NA | TRBV3-1/TRBV3-2 | CASSHNRARYGYTF | TGTGCCAGCAGCCACAACAGGGCCAGATATGGCTACACCTTC
TRBJ2-1 | TRBD1 | NA | TRBV3-1/TRBV3-2 | CASSRAGTGYNEQFF | TGTGCCAGCAGCCGAGCCGGGACAGGATACAATGAGCAGTTCTTC
TRBJ1-1 | NA | once | TRBV6-1 | CASSAYGGLEAFF | TGTGCCAGCAGTGCATACGGGGGGCTTGAAGCTTTCTTT
TRBJ1-6 | TRBD1 | NA | TRBV18 | CASSPPGTANSPLHF | TGTGCCAGCTCACCACCCGGGACAGCCAATTCACCCCTCCACTTT
TRBJ1-5 | NA | NA | TRBV27 | CASRSQGGNQPQHF | TGTGCCAGCAGATCTCAAGGGGGTAATCAGCCCCAGCATTTT
TRBJ2-3 | NA | NA | TRBV6-6 | CASSNQGSTDTQYF | TGTGCCAGCAGCAATCAGGGGAGCACAGATACGCAGTATTTT
TRBJ2-5 | NA | NA | TRBV14 | CASSPLKIGQRETQYF | TGTGCCAGCAGCCCCTTGAAAATCGGACAGAGGGAGACCCAGTACTTC
TRBJ2-1 | NA | NA | TRBV7-3 | CASSLGLNEQFF | TGTGCCAGCAGCTTAGGGCTGAATGAGCAGTTCTTC